A selection of T cell receptor beta chains follows, all from one sample in a study of PD-L1 blockade in urothelial cancer. Profiling relied on immunoSEQ multiplex PCR, and the TCRdb table lists in-frame clones only, not all of them. The table records roughly 120,000 clones, roughly 80% of them present only once. This specimen was PBMCs, taken around atezolizumab (anti-PD-L1) treatment. These TCRs come from a man in his fifties or sixties with urothelial cancer. Both conserved end residues are part of each CDR3. Fields, in order: V gene, clone size, J gene, D gene, CDR3 protein, CDR3 DNA. A D gene is named only where the DNA matches it firmly. Expanded clones get a size class; other rows say once, few or many, or leave the size out.

TRBV11-3,-,TRBJ2-1,TRBD1,CASSPGTGGRGEQFF,TGTGCCAGCAGCCCCGGGACAGGGGGCCGCGGTGAGCAGTTCTTC
TRBV19,-,TRBJ1-2,-,CASSIDLQGGYTF,TGTGCCAGTAGTATAGATCTCCAGGGTGGCTACACCTTC
TRBV15,-,TRBJ2-5,TRBD1,CATSSQDRGWTQYF,TGTGCCACCAGCAGCCAGGACAGGGGATGGACCCAGTACTTC
TRBV5-8,-,TRBJ1-4,TRBD1,CASSPQGEKLFF,TGTGCCAGCAGCCCACAGGGGGAAAAACTGTTTTTT
TRBV7-9,-,TRBJ1-3,-,CASSFREGNTIYF,TGTGCCAGCAGCTTCAGGGAAGGAAACACCATATATTTT
TRBV5-1,once,TRBJ2-1,TRBD2,CASRPGLAGLEQFF,TGCGCCAGCAGACCGGGACTAGCGGGCCTTGAGCAGTTCTTC
TRBV5-4,once,TRBJ2-3,-,CASSPGQQSTDTQYF,TGTGCCAGCAGCCCCGGACAGCAAAGCACAGATACGCAGTATTTT
TRBV10-3,-,TRBJ1-1,-,CAISSSNTGMNTEAFF,TGTGCCATCAGTTCCTCTAATACAGGGATGAACACTGAAGCTTTCTTT
TRBV19,-,TRBJ1-1,TRBD1,CASSIDRATEAFF,TGTGCCAGTAGTATCGACAGGGCCACTGAAGCTTTCTTT
TRBV5-8,-,TRBJ1-4,TRBD1,CASSPTGQGGEKLFF,TGTGCCAGCAGCCCCACGGGCCAGGGGGGTGAAAAACTGTTTTTT
TRBV28,-,TRBJ1-2,-,CASSIEHGYTF,TGTGCCAGCAGCATAGAGCATGGCTACACCTTC
TRBV7-9,-,TRBJ1-1,-,CASSLGGDPAAFF,TGTGCCAGCAGCTTAGGGGGAGACCCGGCCGCTTTCTTT
TRBV11-2,-,TRBJ1-1,-,CASSFGPKDTEAFF,TGTGCCAGCAGCTTTGGGCCAAAGGACACTGAAGCTTTCTTT
TRBV28,-,TRBJ2-7,-,CASDTGSYEQYF,TGTGCCAGCGATACAGGGTCCTACGAGCAGTACTTC
TRBV10-3,-,TRBJ2-5,-,CAISGAVSFEETQYF,TGTGCCATCAGTGGAGCGGTCTCATTTGAAGAGACCCAGTACTTC
TRBV18,-,TRBJ1-3,-,CASSQRDLGFSGNTIYF,TGTGCCAGCTCACAGCGGGACCTCGGTTTCTCTGGAAACACCATATATTTT
TRBV18,-,TRBJ1-5,-,CASSPSARNQPQHF,TGTGCCAGCTCCCCATCAGCCAGGAATCAGCCCCAGCATTTT
TRBV6-5,-,TRBJ1-2,TRBD1,CASSYKGAQEGYTF,TGTGCCAGCAGTTACAAGGGGGCGCAAGAAGGCTACACCTTC
TRBV28,-,TRBJ1-6,-,CASSSSAGFGSYNSPLHF,TGTGCCAGCAGTTCCTCGGCCGGGTTTGGCTCCTATAATTCACCCCTCCACTTT
TRBV6-6,-,TRBJ1-1,-,CASSFGNLIMNTEAFF,TGTGCCAGCAGTTTCGGGAACCTAATCATGAACACTGAAGCTTTCTTT
TRBV9,-,TRBJ2-1,-,CASSVESSGTGEQFF,TGTGCCAGCAGCGTAGAGAGTAGCGGGACAGGGGAGCAGTTCTTC
TRBV7-3,once,TRBJ2-1,-,CASSPGSGYNEQFF,TGTGCCAGCAGCCCCGGTAGCGGCTACAATGAGCAGTTCTTC
TRBV9,-,TRBJ2-1,TRBD2,CASSVGIGGRVNYEQFF,TGTGCCAGCAGCGTAGGAATCGGCGGGAGGGTGAACTATGAGCAGTTCTTC
TRBV28,-,TRBJ2-5,TRBD2,CASSFTLGTSQETQYF,TGTGCCAGCAGTTTTACTCTGGGGACTAGTCAAGAGACCCAGTACTTC
TRBV30,-,TRBJ2-7,-,CAWSDLGGYEQYF,TGTGCCTGGAGTGATCTGGGGGGCTACGAGCAGTACTTC
TRBV5-8,-,TRBJ1-3,-,CASGRGGSGNTIYF,TGTGCCAGCGGCCGTGGGGGGTCTGGAAACACCATATATTTT
TRBV27,-,TRBJ2-4,TRBD2,CASSLSSGITSAKNIQYF,TGTGCCAGCAGTTTAAGTAGCGGGATAACCTCAGCCAAAAACATTCAGTACTTC
TRBV28,-,TRBJ1-5,-,CASSPNSGQGRISNQPQHF,TGTGCCAGCAGTCCTAACTCCGGGCAGGGCCGGATTAGCAATCAGCCCCAGCATTTT
TRBV28,-,TRBJ1-1,-,CASSFQDTEAFF,TGTGCCAGCAGTTTCCAGGATACTGAAGCTTTCTTT
TRBV5-1,-,TRBJ1-2,TRBD1,CASRKTGEGYGYTF,TGCGCCAGCCGGAAAACAGGGGAAGGGTATGGCTACACCTTC
TRBV6-1,few,TRBJ1-5,TRBD1,CASSSGTDQPQHF,TGTGCCAGCAGTTCCGGGACAGATCAGCCCCAGCATTTT
TRBV5-6,few,TRBJ1-2,TRBD1,CASSSQGKDYGYTF,TGTGCCAGCAGCTCACAGGGGAAGGACTATGGCTACACCTTC
TRBV7-8,-,TRBJ1-5,TRBD1,CASSLSTGGSNQPQHF,TGTGCCAGCAGCTTAAGTACAGGGGGCTCGAATCAGCCCCAGCATTTT
TRBV7-2,-,TRBJ2-3,TRBD2,CASSPQAGVGDTQYF,TGTGCCAGCAGCCCGCAAGCGGGAGTTGGAGATACGCAGTATTTT
TRBV27,-,TRBJ2-4,TRBD1,CASSVTYRGNIQYF,TGTGCCAGCAGCGTAACCTACAGGGGAAACATTCAGTACTTC
TRBV19,once,TRBJ2-1,TRBD2,CASSPGTSGSNEQFF,TGTGCCAGTAGCCCCGGGACTAGCGGGAGCAATGAGCAGTTCTTC
TRBV19,-,TRBJ2-7,-,CASSIDGQNEQYF,TGTGCCAGTAGTATAGATGGGCAAAACGAGCAGTACTTC
TRBV29-1,once,TRBJ2-7,-,CSVGGIFNEQYF,TGCAGCGTTGGAGGGATATTCAACGAGCAGTACTTC
TRBV28,-,TRBJ1-4,-,CASSKTPNNEKLFF,TGTGCCAGCAGCAAAACACCGAATAATGAAAAACTGTTTTTT
TRBV5-4,-,TRBJ1-1,-,CASSLEVGGWTEAFF,TGTGCCAGCAGCTTGGAAGTCGGGGGGTGGACTGAAGCTTTCTTT
TRBV5-6,few,TRBJ2-7,TRBD1,CASSLGDRVSYEQYF,TGTGCCAGCAGCTTGGGGGACAGAGTCTCCTACGAGCAGTACTTC
TRBV25-1,once,TRBJ1-5,-,CASSWQGANQPQHF,TGTGCCAGCAGTTGGCAGGGCGCAAATCAGCCCCAGCATTTT
TRBV4-2,-,TRBJ2-7,-,CASSRSEGKQYF,TGTGCCAGCAGCCGCTCGGAGGGCAAGCAGTACTTC
TRBV28,-,TRBJ2-2,TRBD2,CASRGLAGVGFRPGELFF,TGTGCCAGCAGGGGACTAGCGGGAGTTGGTTTTCGGCCCGGGGAGCTGTTTTTT
TRBV28,-,TRBJ1-2,-,CASRPPVYGYTF,TGTGCCAGCCGTCCACCAGTCTATGGCTACACCTTC
TRBV19,once,TRBJ1-3,TRBD1,CASSLGQAFASGNTIYF,TGTGCCAGTAGTCTGGGACAGGCCTTTGCCTCTGGAAACACCATATATTTT
TRBV18,-,TRBJ2-3,-,CASSPQEVAQYF,TGTGCCAGCTCGCCTCAGGAGGTTGCGCAGTATTTT
TRBV11-2,-,TRBJ1-4,TRBD1,CASSLGQGKRSANEKLFF,TGTGCCAGCAGCCTTGGACAGGGGAAAAGGTCAGCTAATGAAAAACTGTTTTTT
TRBV28,once,TRBJ2-3,-,CASSWGGTDTQYF,TGTGCCAGCAGTTGGGGCGGGACCGATACGCAGTATTTT
TRBV5-1,-,TRBJ2-3,-,CASSPSGDTQYF,TGCGCCAGCAGCCCAAGCGGGGATACGCAGTATTTT
TRBV19,-,TRBJ1-5,TRBD1,CASSRQGGNQPQHF,TGTGCCAGTAGTAGACAGGGCGGCAATCAGCCCCAGCATTTT